The T cell receptor beta chain described here comes from a study of shared clonotypes between healthy human individuals. The overall study: A couple of women and a few men aged 18 to 49 made up the donors.

Study-wide results and caveats: In general, naive subsets displayed greater estimated richness than memory subsets did.

Assay used: immunoSEQ multiplex PCR; TCRdb lists only in-frame clones, some missing. In the table there are 2 million to 3 million clones, more than 80% of which are singletons. The CDR3 length is 16 residues. V lost 0 bases and J 1 base, leaving 13 bases between the germline ends. Comment on this clone: Its antigen is still unknown.

The TCR comes from a man aged 18 to 29 in good health. The chain is built from TRBV5-3 and TRBJ2-5; tentative D call: TRBD1 (6 bases). TRBV5-3 is flagged as an ORF with uncertain function. Sequenced sample: naive CD4+ T cells sorted from blood. The subset is: CD45RA+ positively selected. CDR3 loop: CARSLAQGPPQETQYF. CDR3 bases: TGTGCCAGAAGCTTGGCTCAGGGGCCGCCCCAAGAGACCCAGTACTTC.